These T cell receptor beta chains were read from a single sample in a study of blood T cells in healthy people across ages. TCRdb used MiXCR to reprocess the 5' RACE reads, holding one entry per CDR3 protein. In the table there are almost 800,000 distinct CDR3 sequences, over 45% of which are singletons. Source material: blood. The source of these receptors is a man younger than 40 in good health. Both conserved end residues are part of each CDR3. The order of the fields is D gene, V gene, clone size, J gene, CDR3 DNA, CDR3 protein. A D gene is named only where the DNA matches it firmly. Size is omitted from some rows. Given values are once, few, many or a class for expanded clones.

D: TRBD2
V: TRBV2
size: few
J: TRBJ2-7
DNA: TGTGCCACTAGCGGGGGCCCCTACGAGCAGTACTTC
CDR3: CATSGGPYEQYF

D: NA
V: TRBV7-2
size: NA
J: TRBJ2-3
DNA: TGTGCCAGCAGCTTAGGTTCGCGGGGCCCAGATACGCAGTATTTT
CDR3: CASSLGSRGPDTQYF

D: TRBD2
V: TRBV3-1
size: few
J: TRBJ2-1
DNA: TGTGCCAGCAGCCGGTATCGGGGGGGAGGCAATGAGCAGTTCTTC
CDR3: CASSRYRGGGNEQFF

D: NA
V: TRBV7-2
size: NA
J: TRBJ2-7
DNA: TGTGCCAGCACTCCGGGGGGCACCGACTACGAGCAGTACTTC
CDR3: CASTPGGTDYEQYF

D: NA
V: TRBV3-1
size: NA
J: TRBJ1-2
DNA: TGTGCCAGCAGCTCCCGGGGGTCGGATGGCTACACCTTC
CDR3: CASSSRGSDGYTF

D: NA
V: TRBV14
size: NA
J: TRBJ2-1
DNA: TGTGCCAGCAGCCAAGTGGGGACCCTTGGGCAGTTCTTC
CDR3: CASSQVGTLGQFF

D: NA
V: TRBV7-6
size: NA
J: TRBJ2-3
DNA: TGTGCCAGCAGCTTAGTCGGTCTAGATACGCAGTATTTT
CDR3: CASSLVGLDTQYF

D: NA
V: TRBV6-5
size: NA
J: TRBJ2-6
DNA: TGTGCCAGCAGTTACGGGCAGGGTGCTGGGGCCAACGTCCTGACTTTC
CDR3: CASSYGQGAGANVLTF

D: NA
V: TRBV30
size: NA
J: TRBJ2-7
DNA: TGTGCCTGGAGTGTACGGGCCCATCCCCACGAGCAGTACTTC
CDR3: CAWSVRAHPHEQYF

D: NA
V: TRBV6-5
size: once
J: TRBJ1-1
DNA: TGTGCCACCTCCCGAGAGTTCAACACTGAAGCTTTCTTT
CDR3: CATSREFNTEAFF

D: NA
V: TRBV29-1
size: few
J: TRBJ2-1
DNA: TGCAGCTTTCGGGCCAGCTACAATGAGCAGTTCTTC
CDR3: CSFRASYNEQFF

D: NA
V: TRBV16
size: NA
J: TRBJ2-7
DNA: TGTGCCAGCAGCCAAAGGTTGGACGGATACGAGCAGTACTTC
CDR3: CASSQRLDGYEQYF

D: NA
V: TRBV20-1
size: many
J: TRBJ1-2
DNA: TGCAGTGCTAGTATCGGCTCGGATGGCTACACCTTC
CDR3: CSASIGSDGYTF

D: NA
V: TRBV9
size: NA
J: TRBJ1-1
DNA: TGTGCCAGCAGCCCCCGTATTGCAGGGGCCGAAGCTTTCTTT
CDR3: CASSPRIAGAEAFF

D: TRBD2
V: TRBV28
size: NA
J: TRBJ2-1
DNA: TGTGCCAGCAGTCCAGGACTAGCGGGTGGTTCCTACAATGAGCAGTTCTTC
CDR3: CASSPGLAGGSYNEQFF

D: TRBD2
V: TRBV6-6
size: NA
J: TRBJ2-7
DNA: TGTGCCAGCACCGACTCCAGCGGACTAGCGGTGTACGAGCAGTACTTC
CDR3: CASTDSSGLAVYEQYF

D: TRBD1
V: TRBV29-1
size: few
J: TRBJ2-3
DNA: TGCAGCGTCGGGACAGTGTCAGATACGCAGTATTTT
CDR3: CSVGTVSDTQYF

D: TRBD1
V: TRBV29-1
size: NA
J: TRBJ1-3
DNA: TGCAGCGTTCGCGACAGGGATCGGGGAAACACCATATATTTT
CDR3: CSVRDRDRGNTIYF

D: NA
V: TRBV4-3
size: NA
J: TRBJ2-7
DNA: TGCGCCAGCAGCGCGGAGGGGGGGCAGTACGAGCAGTACTTC
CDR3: CASSAEGGQYEQYF

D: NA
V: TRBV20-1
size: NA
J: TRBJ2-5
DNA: TGCAGTGCTAGAGGGCTGGGGGAAAGGGAGCAGTACTTC
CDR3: CSARGLGEREQYF

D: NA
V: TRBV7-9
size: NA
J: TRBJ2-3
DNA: TGTGCCAGCAGCCAACTAGCCGGGATTGATACGCAGTATTTT
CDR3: CASSQLAGIDTQYF

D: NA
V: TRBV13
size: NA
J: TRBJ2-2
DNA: TGTGCCAGCAGCCCTCGGGACGGAGCGAACACCGGGGAGCTGTTTTTT
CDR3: CASSPRDGANTGELFF

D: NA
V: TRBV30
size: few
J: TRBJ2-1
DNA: TGTGCCTGGAGTCAACTAGTTAATGAGCAGTTCTTC
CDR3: CAWSQLVNEQFF

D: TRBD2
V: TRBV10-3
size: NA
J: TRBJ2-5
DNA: TGTGCCAGCGGACTAGCGGGAGAGGTGTGGAATGAGCAGTACTTC
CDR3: CASGLAGEVWNEQYF

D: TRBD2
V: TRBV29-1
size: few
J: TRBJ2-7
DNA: TGCAGCGTTGGACTAGCGGGCAACTACGAGCAGTACTTC
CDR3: CSVGLAGNYEQYF

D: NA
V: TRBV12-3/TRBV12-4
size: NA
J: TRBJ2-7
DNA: TGTGCCAGCAGTGGTGGCTACTCCTACGAGCAGTACTTC
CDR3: CASSGGYSYEQYF

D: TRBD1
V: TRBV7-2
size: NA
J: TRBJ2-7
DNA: TGTGCCAGCAGCACTACAGGGGGCTATCTTCCCGAGCAGTACTTC
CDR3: CASSTTGGYLPEQYF

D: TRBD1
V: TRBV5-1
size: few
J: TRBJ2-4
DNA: TGCGCCAGCAGCCCACAAGACAGGGGCGGCATTCAGTACTTC
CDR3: CASSPQDRGGIQYF

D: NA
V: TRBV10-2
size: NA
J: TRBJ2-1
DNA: TGCGCCAGCTCTAGCAATGCCTACAATGAGCAGTTCTTC
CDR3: CASSSNAYNEQFF

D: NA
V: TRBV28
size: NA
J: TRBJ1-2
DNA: TGTGCCAGCAGAAGCATCTTTAGCTATGGCTATACCTTC
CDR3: CASRSIFSYGYTF

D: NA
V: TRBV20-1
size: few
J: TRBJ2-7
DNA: TGCAGTGCAGCAGAAGGTGGGTCGGTCTCCTACGAGCAGTACTTC
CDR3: CSAAEGGSVSYEQYF

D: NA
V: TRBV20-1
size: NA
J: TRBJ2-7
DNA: TGCAGTGCTAACGAGGTCTACGAGCAGTACTTC
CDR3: CSANEVYEQYF

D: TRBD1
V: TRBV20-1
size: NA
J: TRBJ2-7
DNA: TGCAGTGCTAGAGGGGACAGGGTGTACGAGCAGTACTTC
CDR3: CSARGDRVYEQYF

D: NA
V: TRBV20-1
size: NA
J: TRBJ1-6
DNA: TGCAGTGCCGTAGGAGGGGGTGGTTCACCCCTCCACTTT
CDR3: CSAVGGGGSPLHF

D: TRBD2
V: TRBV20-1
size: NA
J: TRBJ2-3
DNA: TGCAGTGCTAGAGATTCCTTTCGCGGGAGGAGCACAGATACGCAGTATTTT
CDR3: CSARDSFRGRSTDTQYF

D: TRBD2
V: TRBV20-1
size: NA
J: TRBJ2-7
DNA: TGCAGTGCTACTTTTAGCGGGATTCACGAGCAGTACTTC
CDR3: CSATFSGIHEQYF

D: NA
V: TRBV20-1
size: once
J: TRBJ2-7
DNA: TGCAGTGCTAGCGGTCAGTACGAGCAGTACTTC
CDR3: CSASGQYEQYF

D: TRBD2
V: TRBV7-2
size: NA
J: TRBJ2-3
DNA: TGTGCCAGCAGCTTACCGACTAGCTTATCAGATACGCAGTATTTT
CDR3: CASSLPTSLSDTQYF

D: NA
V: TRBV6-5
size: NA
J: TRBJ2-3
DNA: TGTGCCAGCAACAAGGCGGGGAGTTTTGGAAATACGCAGTATTTT
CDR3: CASNKAGSFGNTQYF

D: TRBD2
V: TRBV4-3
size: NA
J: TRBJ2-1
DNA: TGCGCCAGCAGCCAAGAGACTAGCGGTTTCTCCTACAATGAGCAGTTCTTC
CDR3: CASSQETSGFSYNEQFF

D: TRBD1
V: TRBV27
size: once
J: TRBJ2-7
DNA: TGTGCCAGCAGTTTAGCCCCGACAGGGGGGTCCTACGAGCAGTACTTC
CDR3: CASSLAPTGGSYEQYF

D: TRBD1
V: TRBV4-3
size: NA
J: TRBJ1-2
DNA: TGCGCCAGCAGCCAAAGCTTCCCCGGGACAGGGGGCCGGGGCTACACCTTC
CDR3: CASSQSFPGTGGRGYTF

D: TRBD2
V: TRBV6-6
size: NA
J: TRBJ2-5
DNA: TGTGCCAGCATGCATGAAGGGACTAGCCCATCCCAGTACTTC
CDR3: CASMHEGTSPSQYF

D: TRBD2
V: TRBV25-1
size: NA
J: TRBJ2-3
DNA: TGTGCCAGCGGGACCGCGGGGGGGGTCACAGATACGCAGTATTTT
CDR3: CASGTAGGVTDTQYF

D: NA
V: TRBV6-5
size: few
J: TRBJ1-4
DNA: TGTGCCAGCAGTTCACTTGCAACTAATGAAAAACTGTTTTTT
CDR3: CASSSLATNEKLFF

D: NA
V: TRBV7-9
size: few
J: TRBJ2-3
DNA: TGCGCCAGCAGCTTGGTCCAGGGCACAGATACGCAGTATTTT
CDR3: CASSLVQGTDTQYF

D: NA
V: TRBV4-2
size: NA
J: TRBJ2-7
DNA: TGTGCCAGCAGCCAAGGGCCAGGGCAGGGGGGGTACGAGCAGTACTTC
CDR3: CASSQGPGQGGYEQYF

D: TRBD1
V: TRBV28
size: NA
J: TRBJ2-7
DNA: TGTGCCAGCGGACCCCTGACAGGGATCTACGAGCAGTACTTC
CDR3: CASGPLTGIYEQYF

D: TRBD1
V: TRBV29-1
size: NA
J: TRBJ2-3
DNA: TGCAGCGTAAGGGACAGGCCTCCCGGGGCTACGCAGTATTTT
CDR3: CSVRDRPPGATQYF

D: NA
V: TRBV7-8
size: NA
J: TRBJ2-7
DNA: TGTGCCAGCAGCACCGACGCCTCCTACGAGCAGTACTTC
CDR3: CASSTDASYEQYF

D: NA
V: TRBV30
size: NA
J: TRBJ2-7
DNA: TGTGCCTGGAGCGTTGGGCCCTCCTACGAGCAGTACTTC
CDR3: CAWSVGPSYEQYF

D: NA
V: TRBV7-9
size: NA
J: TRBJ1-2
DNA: TGTGCCAGCAGCCCCTGGGGAGGGACCTATGGCTACACCTTC
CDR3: CASSPWGGTYGYTF

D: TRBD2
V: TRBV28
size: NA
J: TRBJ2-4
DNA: TGTGCCATCACGGGACTAGCGGGAAAAATTCAGTACTTC
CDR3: CAITGLAGKIQYF